These 10 T cell receptor beta chains share one sample of origin, sequenced in a study of OX40 agonist ivuxolimab in advanced cancers. The protocol was immunoSEQ multiplex PCR, while the TCRdb copy is restricted to in-frame clones and leaves out a portion. Of about 37,000 clones in the sample, about 90% are singletons; the top ten hold around 20%. The specimen comprised CD4+ or CD8+ T cells sorted from blood, sampled in a trial of the OX40 agonist ivuxolimab. All receptors derive from an adult with an advanced solid tumor such as melanoma, head and neck, liver or kidney cancer.

The rearrangement uses TRBV27 and TRBJ2-1; 9 nucleotides line up with TRBD1. With 3 bases clipped from V and 4 bases from J, the junction kept 4 bases outside the gene matches. Germline CDR1 MNHEY, CDR2 SMNVEV (reference sequence). CDR3 length equals 15 residues. The CDR3 region is CASSLQDRGYNEQFF. CDR3 nucleotides: TGTGCCAGCAGTTTGCAGGACAGGGGTTACAATGAGCAGTTCTTC.

This clone was recorded only once. The rearrangement links TRBV10-3 to TRBJ1-4; 8 nucleotides align to TRBD1. V gave up 7 bases and J gave up 3 bases; unmatched junction bases: 4. The CDR3 extends over 14 amino acids. Germline V CDR1 and CDR2: ENHRY, SYGVKD. The CDR3 is CAITQGAANEKLFF. In DNA, the CDR3 is TGTGCCATCACCCAGGGGGCGGCTAATGAAAAACTGTTTTTT.

This chain connects TRBV9 to TRBJ1-1; tentative D call: TRBD1 (6 bases). This CDR3 is built from 18 residues. CDR1 is SGDLS and CDR2 is YYNGEE in the germline V gene. V was clipped by 4 bases and J by 0 bases, with 22 bases between them. The CDR3 region has the DNA TGTGCCAGCAGCCCCGCGGTGGGGGCGCAAGGCGTGAACACTGAAGCTTTCTTT. This sequence encodes CASSPAVGAQGVNTEAFF.

The J gene is TRBJ1-2, the V gene TRBV11-3, with 9 positions matching TRBD1. The J segment lost 4 bases and the V segment lost 0 bases, leaving 9 bases of the junction unmatched. Germline values: CDR1 SGHNT, CDR2 YENEEA. The CDR3 extends over 17 amino acids. The CDR3: CASSLDLGGQGPYGYTF. CDR3 nucleotide sequence: TGTGCCAGCAGCTTAGATCTGGGAGGACAGGGGCCCTATGGCTACACCTTC.

The chain employs TRBV10-3 and TRBJ2-5; 9 bases match TRBD1. With the DNA end fitting TRBJ2-7 better, the J assignment may be wrong. Per the germline V gene, CDR1 is ENHRY and CDR2 is SYGVKD. This CDR3 comprises 14 residues. The CDR3: CATWGTGFQYEQYF. CDR3 in DNA: TGTGCCACCTGGGGGACAGGGTTCCAATACGAGCAGTACTTC.

The V and J genes are TRBV19 and TRBJ1-6; a possible D gene is TRBD1 (6 bases). Trimming took off 3 bases at V and 3 bases at J, with 15 bases between the two ends. The germline gives CDR1 LNHDA, CDR2 SQIVND (reference sequence). This CDR3 comprises 17 residues. CDR3 DNA sequence: TGTGCCAGTAGTATTAAGCACAGGGCGGTCTATAATTCACCCCTCCACTTT. Translated: CASSIKHRAVYNSPLHF.

The chain joins TRBV7-2 to TRBJ2-5, with 11 bases that match TRBD1. The J call may be mistaken, given a closer DNA end match to TRBJ2-7. Per germline, CDR1 SGHTA and CDR2 FQGNSA. This CDR3 comprises 15 residues. The CDR3: CASQPGTGGFYEQYF. CDR3 nucleotides: TGTGCCAGCCAACCCGGGACAGGGGGTTTCTACGAGCAGTACTTC.

The chain joins TRBV9 to TRBJ2-7; 7 positions match TRBD1. Unmatched junction bases numbered 4, after V lost 3 bases and J lost 4 bases. The germline CDR1 and CDR2 sequences are SGDLS and YYNGEE. This CDR3 region has 13 residues. CDR3 region: CASSAQGQYEQYF. Here the CDR3 DNA reads TGTGCCAGCAGCGCACAGGGGCAGTACGAGCAGTACTTC.

The chain is built from TRBV5-6 and TRBJ1-2; 7 nucleotides agree with TRBD1. Trimming at V came to 4 bases and at J to 2 bases, leaving 5 bases not matched to a gene. CDR1 SGHDT and CDR2 YYEEEE come from the germline V gene. The CDR3 consists of 14 residues. The CDR3 DNA sequence: TGTGCCAGCAGCCCACAGGGGTCCAACTATGGCTACACCTTC. This gives the protein CASSPQGSNYGYTF.

V gene TRBV30 combines with J gene TRBJ2-3; D unclear. Germline CDR1 GTSNPN, CDR2 SVGIG (reference sequence). Trimming left V 0 bases short and J 2 bases short, with 15 bases between. This CDR3 contains 16 residues. The DNA of the CDR3 is TGTGCCTGGAGTGTACTTGGTCCCCACTCCACAGATACGCAGTATTTT. It specifies CAWSVLGPHSTDTQYF.